Listed below are T cell receptor beta chains from one sample, sequenced in a study of response to subunit inactivated influenza vaccine. Each CDR3 protein is one row after TCRdb ran MiXCR on the RT-PCR reads. The table lists 710,000 or so distinct CDR3 sequences, roughly 14% of them singletons. Here the sequenced sample was PBMCs from blood, taken 12 days after vaccination. These receptors all stem from a man in his fifties who received an inactivated influenza vaccine. The CDR3 runs from the conserved cysteine through the conserved F or W. The D gene is left open where the match is weak. Rows give clone size only sometimes, using once, few, many, or a class for an expanded clone.

J	D	size	V	CDR3	DNA
TRBJ1-1	-	-	TRBV5-1	CASSLQDNTEAFF	TGCGCCAGCAGCTTGCAAGATAACACTGAAGCTTTCTTT
TRBJ1-1	-	-	TRBV4-3	CASSQEGGSAEAFF	TGCGCCAGCAGCCAAGAAGGGGGTAGTGCTGAAGCTTTCTTT
TRBJ2-7	-	few	TRBV29-1	CSVVADLVGYEQYF	TGCAGCGTTGTGGCTGACCTGGTCGGTTACGAGCAGTACTTC
TRBJ2-5	-	few	TRBV4-1	CASSQISAETQYF	TGCGCCAGCAGCCAGATTTCGGCGGAGACCCAGTACTTC
TRBJ2-2	-	few	TRBV28	CASSPERLSPLGGELFF	TGTGCCAGCAGCCCGGAGCGGCTAAGTCCCCTCGGCGGGGAGCTGTTTTTT
TRBJ2-1	TRBD2	many	TRBV3-1	CASSQYGGVEQFF	TGTGCCAGCAGCCAGTATGGGGGGGTTGAGCAGTTCTTC
TRBJ2-5	TRBD1	few	TRBV7-2	CASSPWTGGQESQYF	TGTGCCAGCAGCCCCTGGACAGGCGGGCAAGAGTCCCAGTACTTC
TRBJ2-3	-	-	TRBV10-3	CAISDESRKADTQYF	TGTGCCATCAGTGATGAGTCTCGGAAAGCAGATACGCAGTATTTT
TRBJ2-1	-	few	TRBV5-1	CASSLAAPANEQFF	TGCGCCAGCAGCTTGGCGGCGCCAGCTAATGAGCAGTTCTTC
TRBJ1-5	-	few	TRBV25-1	CASSEYHGTLYSNQPQHF	TGTGCCAGCAGTGAATATCATGGGACACTTTATAGCAATCAGCCCCAGCATTTT
TRBJ2-7	-	-	TRBV7-9	CASSFNRAGEQYF	TGTGCCAGCAGCTTTAACAGGGCCGGGGAGCAGTACTTC
TRBJ2-5	-	few	TRBV7-2	CASSLRVSKETQYF	TGTGCCAGCAGCTTAAGGGTTTCCAAAGAGACCCAGTACTTC